This paragraph reports one T cell receptor beta chain. The CDR3 consists of 14 residues. Germline CDR1 reads SGHNT; CDR2 reads YYREEE (reference sequence). With V trimmed by 4 bases and J by 5 bases, 2 bases remained unmatched. These data belong to a study of blood T cell repertoires in COVID-19. As for the study in general: In each case, the material was cDNA or gDNA derived from T cells, B-cell-depleted T cells, or PBMCs.

Data came from immunoSEQ multiplex PCR; TCRdb stores just in-frame clones and leaves some out. The profile covers roughly 80,000 clones, with under 95% appearing a single time and about 15% taken by the ten largest. The chain employs TRBV5-4 and TRBJ2-5; 13 nucleotides align to TRBD2. Sequenced material: peripheral blood. The TCR sequence derives from a woman over 75 with active or convalescent COVID-19. CDR3: CASSPLAGGETQYF. For the CDR3, the DNA is TGTGCCAGCAGCCCACTAGCGGGGGGGGAGACCCAGTACTTC.